The 21 T cell receptor beta chains below all came from one sample that was sequenced in a study of blood T cells in healthy people across ages. A J-beta primer mix and a sample-barcoded 5' primer were used in a second PCR of about 6 to 12 cycles. In TCRdb, the 5' RACE reads were re-called with MiXCR into one record per CDR3 protein. This table has roughly 800,000 distinct CDR3 sequences, 20% to 30% appearing once. These same records also appear under a second study, on T cells of mothers and their children.

The sequenced sample was blood. The receptor set was obtained from a boy younger than 18 in good health.

The rearrangement joins TRBV10-2 to TRBJ2-3, with D hard to call. The V gene lost 7 bases and the J gene lost 4 bases, with 6 bases spanning the gap. This CDR3 contains 11 residues. Germline V gene data show CDR1 as WSHSY and CDR2 as SAAADI. As DNA, the CDR3 is TGCGCCAGCAAAGAGGCAGATACGCAGTATTTT. Encoded protein: CASKEADTQYF.

This clonotype came up a few times. The chain employs TRBV2 and TRBJ2-3; 10 nucleotides agree with TRBD2. This CDR3 is built from 17 residues. Germline V CDR1 and CDR2: SNHLY, FYNNEI. The V segment lost 3 bases and the J segment 2 bases; nucleotides outside the gene matches: 8. CDR3 DNA sequence: TGTGCCAGCAGTGATTCCCCAGCGGGGGGGATCACAGATACGCAGTATTTT. It encodes CASSDSPAGGITDTQYF. Full variable domain (missing parts from reference TRBV2 and TRBJ2-3): EPEVTQTPSHQVTQMGQEVILRCVPISNHLYFYWYRQILGQKVEFLVSFYNNEISEKSEIFDDQFSVERPDGSNFTLKIRSTKLEDSAMYFCASSDSPAGGITDTQYFGPGTRLTVL.

This clonotype was observed a handful of times. This rearrangement joins TRBV9 to TRBJ2-2; D unclear. This CDR3 has 12 amino acids. Deletions cut 7 bases from V and 1 base from J, with 5 bases between. Germline CDR1 is SGDLS and CDR2 is YYNGEE. CDR3 loop: CASAQNTGELFF. The DNA of the CDR3 is TGTGCCAGCGCTCAGAACACCGGGGAGCTGTTTTTT.

This chain links TRBV7-8 with TRBJ2-1; a weak D match, TRBD1 (7 bases). V lost 4 bases, J lost 7 bases, and 17 bases lay in between. Germline loops: CDR1 SGHVS, CDR2 FQNEAQ. CDR3 size: 15 residues. This CDR3 is CASSWRQGGHNEQFF. The CDR3 DNA is TGTGCCAGCAGCTGGCGACAGGGAGGTCATAATGAGCAGTTCTTC.

This clonotype occurred a few times. The V gene is TRBV4-3, the J gene TRBJ2-7; D is uncertain. CDR1 LGHNA and CDR2 YSLEER come from the germline V gene. Deletions cut 0 bases from V and 5 bases from J, with 8 bases between. CDR3 size: 13 residues. CDR3 sequence (DNA): TGCGCCAGCAGCCAAGAGAAGGGCCACGAGCAGTACTTC. Translation gives CASSQEKGHEQYF.

This clonotype was counted between two and nine times. This rearrangement joins TRBV29-1 to TRBJ1-1; D uncertain. Germline loops: CDR1 SQVTM, CDR2 ANQGSEA. Between the trimmed V and J ends, which lost 5 bases and 0 bases, there was a span of 10 bases. This CDR3 comprises 13 residues. The DNA of the CDR3 is TGCAGCGTTCCCCAGGAATTGAACACTGAAGCTTTCTTT. Translated: CSVPQELNTEAFF.

This clonotype appeared a few times. One junction end disagrees with the germline gene, perhaps due to a read error. This chain's CDR3 is CACSEADRGPTEAFF. DNA of the CDR3: TGTGCCTGCAGTGAAGCAGACAGGGGGCCGACTGAAGCTTTCTTT. The chain links TRBV6-1 to TRBJ1-1, with 10 bases that match TRBD1. The CDR3 totals 15 residues. CDR1 and CDR2 from the germline V gene are MNHNS and SASEGT.

The genes are TRBV20-1 and TRBJ1-1, with D unclear. Germline CDR1 is DFQATT and CDR2 is SNEGSKA (reference sequence). The V gene lost 0 bases and the J gene lost 1 base, with 15 bases spanning the gap. The CDR3 runs 16 residues. The CDR3 bases are TGCAGTGCTAGAGATCTCTTTTCAGGAGGGAACACTGAAGCTTTCTTT. Translated, it gives CSARDLFSGGNTEAFF.

The chain joins TRBV5-1 to TRBJ2-5; tentatively, D is TRBD1 (6 bases). Trimming removed 4 bases from V and 2 bases from J, with 12 bases in between. Looked up from germline, CDR1 is SGHRS and CDR2 is YFSETQ. This CDR3 is 14 amino acids long. Written as DNA, the CDR3 is TGCGCCAGCAGCGCCGACAGGATACAAGAGACCCAGTACTTC. This encodes CASSADRIQETQYF.

The J gene is TRBJ2-1, the V gene TRBV10-3; no firm D call. Germline lookup yields CDR1 ENHRY and CDR2 SYGVKD. This CDR3 has 13 amino acids. Trimming removed 2 bases at V and 5 bases at J, with 7 bases between. The CDR3 bases are TGTGCCATCAGTGAGAAGTTAAACAATGAGCAGTTCTTC. This sequence encodes CAISEKLNNEQFF.

This chain links TRBV12-3 or TRBV12-4 with TRBJ2-6, with a possible D match to TRBD1 (5 bases). The CDR3 totals 17 residues. V shed 6 bases and J shed 0 bases, with 15 bases lying between them. The CDR3 here is CASSGTGGSSGANVLTF. CDR3 sequence (DNA): TGTGCCAGCAGCGGTACAGGTGGTTCCTCTGGGGCCAACGTCCTGACTTTC.

V and J are TRBV6-6 and TRBJ2-3, with unresolved D. Germline values: CDR1 MNHNY, CDR2 SVGAGI (reference sequence). The V and J ends lost 3 bases and 0 bases respectively, with 13 bases between them. CDR3 length: 16 amino acids. The CDR3 sequence is CASSYPVTRSTDTQYF. The CDR3 nucleotides are TGTGCCAGCAGTTATCCGGTAACCCGAAGCACAGATACGCAGTATTTT.

The chain is built from TRBV4-1 and TRBJ2-1; 8 positions agree with TRBD1. Germline-derived CDR1 and CDR2 are MGHRA and YSYEKL. V lost 4 bases, J lost 5 bases, and 7 bases stayed unmatched. CDR3 size: 15 residues. The CDR3 DNA follows: TGCGCCAGCAGCCCACATACGGGACAGGACAATGAGCAGTTCTTC. Its translation is CASSPHTGQDNEQFF.

This chain uses TRBV18 with TRBJ1-6; 8 bases fit TRBD1. This CDR3 comprises 18 residues. Germline CDR1 and CDR2: KGHSH and LQKENI. V shed 6 bases, J shed 5 bases, and the junction held 15 bases outside the gene matches. The CDR3 DNA follows: TGTGCCAGCTCCCCCAGGGGGCCCCAGACAGGGGATAATTCACCCCTCCACTTT. Translated: CASSPRGPQTGDNSPLHF.

The chain has TRBV7-8 and TRBJ2-3; D is perhaps TRBD2 (6 bases). Germline V CDR1 and CDR2: SGHVS, FQNEAQ. This CDR3 contains 16 residues. The V end was cut by 2 bases, the J end by 6 bases, with 18 bases between. The CDR3 DNA follows: TGTGCCAGCAGCTTAACGTTGAGGGGAGGTCTGGATACGCAGTATTTT. Encoded protein: CASSLTLRGGLDTQYF.

The V and J genes are TRBV12-3 or TRBV12-4 and TRBJ1-1, with D maybe TRBD1 (5 bases). V shed 3 bases and J shed 5 bases, with 13 bases lying between them. The CDR3 is 14 residues long. The CDR3 protein is CASSFRVGVTEAFF. The CDR3 nucleotides read TGTGCCAGCAGTTTCCGGGTAGGGGTGACTGAAGCTTTCTTT.

This clonotype was seen a few times. The chain joins TRBV27 to TRBJ2-5; D not resolved. The end of the DNA aligns better with TRBJ2-7, so the J call may be wrong. The CDR3 runs to 14 residues. Germline V gives CDR1 MNHEY, CDR2 SMNVEV (reference sequence). DNA for the CDR3: TGTGCCAGCAGTACTGTAGCAGTTGCCTACGAGCAGTACTTC. Its translation: CASSTVAVAYEQYF.

The chain couples TRBV12-5 to TRBJ2-7; no definite D call. CDR1 and CDR2 from the germline V gene are LGHNT and FRNRAP. The CDR3 is 12 amino acids. Between the trimmed V and J ends, which lost 5 bases and 3 bases, there was a span of 8 bases. This CDR3 reads CASGLRHYEQYF. In DNA form, the CDR3 reads TGTGCTAGTGGTCTGAGACACTACGAGCAGTACTTC.

This sequence joins TRBV7-9 and TRBJ2-5, with D unclear. The DNA matches TRBJ2-1 better at its end, which makes the J call doubtful. Germline CDR1 SEHNR, CDR2 FQNEAQ (reference sequence). The CDR3 is 13 residues long. CDR3 amino acids: CASSSDVWNEQFF. CDR3 nucleotides: TGTGCCAGCAGTTCGGACGTATGGAATGAGCAGTTCTTC.

This clonotype has more than one count but fewer than ten. The junction departs from germline at one end; a sequencing error may be responsible. The chain joins TRBV7-2 to TRBJ1-4, with TRBD1 identical over 10 bases. The CDR3 is 15 amino acids. CDR1 is SGHTA, CDR2 FQGNSA, per germline. CDR3 nucleotides: TGTGCCAGCAGCCCTCGGACAGGGGGTAGTGAAAAACTGCTTTTT. Encoded protein: CASSPRTGGSEKLLF. Drawing the rest from reference TRBV7-2 and TRBJ1-4, the complete variable domain is GAGVSQSPSNKVTEKGKDVELRCDPISGHTALYWYRQSLGQGLEFLIYFQGNSAPDKSGLPSDRFSAERTGGSVSTLTIQRTQQEDSAVYLCASSPRTGGSEKLLFGSGTQLSVL.

This clonotype was recorded a few times. The CDR3, as DNA: TGCAGCGTTGTTGGGCTTTTCAATGAGCAGTTCTTC. Translating gives CSVVGLFNEQFF. J is TRBJ2-1 and V is TRBV29-1, with D unclear. The CDR3 runs to 12 residues. V was pared by 4 bases and J by 6 bases, with 10 bases between. In germline, CDR1 is SQVTM, CDR2 ANQGSEA.